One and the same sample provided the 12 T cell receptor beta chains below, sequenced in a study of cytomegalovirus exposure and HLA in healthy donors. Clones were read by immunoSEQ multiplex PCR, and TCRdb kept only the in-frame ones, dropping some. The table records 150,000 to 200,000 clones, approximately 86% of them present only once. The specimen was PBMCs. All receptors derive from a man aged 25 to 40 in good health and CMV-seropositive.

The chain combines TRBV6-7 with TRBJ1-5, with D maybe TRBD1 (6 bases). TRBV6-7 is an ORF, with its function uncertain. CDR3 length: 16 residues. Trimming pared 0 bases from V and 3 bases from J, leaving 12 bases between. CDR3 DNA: TGTGCCAGCAGTTACTCCACTACAGGGAACAATCAGCCCCAGCATTTT. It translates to CASSYSTTGNNQPQHF.

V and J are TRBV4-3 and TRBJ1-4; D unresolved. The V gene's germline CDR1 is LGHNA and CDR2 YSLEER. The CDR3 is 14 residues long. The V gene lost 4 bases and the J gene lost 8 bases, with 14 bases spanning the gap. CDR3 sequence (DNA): TGCGCCAGCAGCCGAGTGGCAGGAGAGGAAAAACTGTTTTTT. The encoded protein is CASSRVAGEEKLFF.

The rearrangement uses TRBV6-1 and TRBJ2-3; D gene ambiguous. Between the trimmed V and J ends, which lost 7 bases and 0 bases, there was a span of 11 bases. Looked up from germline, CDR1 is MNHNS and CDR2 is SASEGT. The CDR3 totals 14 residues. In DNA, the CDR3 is TGTGCCAGCAAACCCTTGACTAGCACAGATACGCAGTATTTT. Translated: CASKPLTSTDTQYF.

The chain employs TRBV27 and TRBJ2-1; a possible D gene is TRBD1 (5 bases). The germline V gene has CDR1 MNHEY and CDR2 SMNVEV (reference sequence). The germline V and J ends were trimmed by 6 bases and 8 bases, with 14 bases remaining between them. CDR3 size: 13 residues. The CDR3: CASSPSGYDEQFF. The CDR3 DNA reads TGTGCCAGCAGCCCCTCAGGGTACGATGAGCAGTTCTTC.

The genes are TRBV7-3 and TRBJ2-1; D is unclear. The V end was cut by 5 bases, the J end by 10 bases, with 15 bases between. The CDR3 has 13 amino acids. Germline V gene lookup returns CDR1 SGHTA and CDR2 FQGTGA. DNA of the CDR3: TGTGCCAGCAGCCCATACCTAAACCGGGAGCAGTTCTTC. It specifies CASSPYLNREQFF.

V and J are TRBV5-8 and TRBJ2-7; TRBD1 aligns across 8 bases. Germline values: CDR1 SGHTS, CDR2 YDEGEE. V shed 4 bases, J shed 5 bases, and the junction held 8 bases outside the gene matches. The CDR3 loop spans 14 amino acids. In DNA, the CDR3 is TGTGCCAGCAGCCCTAGACAGGGGTTCCACGAGCAGTACTTC. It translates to CASSPRQGFHEQYF. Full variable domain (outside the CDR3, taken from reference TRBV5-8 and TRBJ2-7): EAGVTQSPTHLIKTRGQQATLRCSPISGHTSVYWYQQALGLGLQFLLWYDEGEERNRGNFPPRFSGRQFPNYSSELNVNALELEDSALYLCASSPRQGFHEQYFGPGTRLTVT.

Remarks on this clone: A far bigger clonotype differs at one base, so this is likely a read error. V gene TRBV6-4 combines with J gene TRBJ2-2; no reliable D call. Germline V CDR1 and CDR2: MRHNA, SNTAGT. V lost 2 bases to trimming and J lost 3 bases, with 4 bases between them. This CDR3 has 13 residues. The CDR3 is CASSDSDTGELFF. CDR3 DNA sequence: TGTGCCAGCAGTGACAGCGACACCGGGGAGCTGTTTTTT.

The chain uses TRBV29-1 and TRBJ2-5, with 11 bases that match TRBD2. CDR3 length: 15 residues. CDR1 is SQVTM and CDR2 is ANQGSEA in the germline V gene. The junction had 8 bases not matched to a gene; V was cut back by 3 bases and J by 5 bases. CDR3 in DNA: TGCAGCGTTGAGGGATATAGCGGGAGGGGGGAGACCCAGTACTTC. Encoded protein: CSVEGYSGRGETQYF.

The CDR3 nucleotides are TGTGCCAGCAGCACAAGGAGGTTTCAGACCAACGAGCAGTACTTC. The encoded protein is CASSTRRFQTNEQYF. The chain has TRBV4-2 and TRBJ2-7, with D tentatively TRBD2 (5 bases). Trimming stripped 5 bases from V and 5 bases from J, with 19 bases between. CDR3 length: 15 amino acids. Per germline, CDR1 LGHNA and CDR2 YNFKEQ.

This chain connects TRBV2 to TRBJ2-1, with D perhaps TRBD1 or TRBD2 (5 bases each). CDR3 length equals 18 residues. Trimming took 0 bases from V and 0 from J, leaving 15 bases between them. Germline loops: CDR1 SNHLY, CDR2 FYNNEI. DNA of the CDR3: TGTGCCAGCAGTGAAGCGGTTGGGGGTAGCCTCTCCTACAATGAGCAGTTCTTC. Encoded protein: CASSEAVGGSLSYNEQFF.

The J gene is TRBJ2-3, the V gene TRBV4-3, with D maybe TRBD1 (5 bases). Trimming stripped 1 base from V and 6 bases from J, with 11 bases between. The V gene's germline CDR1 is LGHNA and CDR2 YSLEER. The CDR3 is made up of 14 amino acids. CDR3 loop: CASSQGGATDTQYF. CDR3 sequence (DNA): TGCGCCAGCAGCCAAGGTGGGGCAACCGATACGCAGTATTTT.

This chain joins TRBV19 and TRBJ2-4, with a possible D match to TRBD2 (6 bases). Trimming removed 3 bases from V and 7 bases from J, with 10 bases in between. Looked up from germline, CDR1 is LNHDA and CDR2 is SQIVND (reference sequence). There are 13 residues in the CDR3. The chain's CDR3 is CASSMGGYNIQYF. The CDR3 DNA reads TGTGCCAGTAGTATGGGGGGATACAACATTCAGTACTTC. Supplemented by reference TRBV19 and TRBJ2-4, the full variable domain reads DGGITQSPKYLFRKEGQNVTLSCEQNLNHDAMYWYRQDPGQGLRLIYYSQIVNDFQKGDIAEGYSVSREKKESFPLTVTSAQKNPTAFYLCASSMGGYNIQYFGAGTRLSVL.